The rows below give T cell receptor beta chains drawn from one sample of a study of control samples from healthy donors and cancer patients. TCRdb keeps only in-frame clones here, not all; method: immunoSEQ multiplex PCR. The table shows under 150,000 clones, with more than 85% occurring only once. Material: PBMCs. These receptors were taken from a man between 50 and 59 years old with head and neck cancer. Both conserved end residues are part of each CDR3. Each record gives: CDR3 DNA, CDR3 protein, V gene, clone size, J gene, D gene. D genes are given only for firm matches. Size values are once, few and many counts, or a class for expanded clones, and some rows have none.

cdr3_nt: TGTGCCAGCAGCTTAAATACAGGGCCTGAAAAACTGTTTTTT; cdr3_aa: CASSLNTGPEKLFF; v_call: TRBV5-4; clone_size: NA; j_call: TRBJ1-4; d_call: NA
cdr3_nt: TGTGCCAGCAGCCATACGGGGGGGCCTTCCGACATTCAGTACTTC; cdr3_aa: CASSHTGGPSDIQYF; v_call: TRBV3-1/TRBV3-2; clone_size: NA; j_call: TRBJ2-4; d_call: TRBD2
cdr3_nt: TGTGCCAGCAGCTTAGCGAAATCGGAGACCCAGTACTTC; cdr3_aa: CASSLAKSETQYF; v_call: TRBV7-9; clone_size: NA; j_call: TRBJ2-5; d_call: NA
cdr3_nt: TGCAGCGTTGAAGGCTGGGGTAGGGGGCGCGAGCAGTACTTC; cdr3_aa: CSVEGWGRGREQYF; v_call: TRBV29-1; clone_size: NA; j_call: TRBJ2-7; d_call: TRBD1
cdr3_nt: TGCGCCAGCAGCTTGGAGCGCGAGCAGTACTTC; cdr3_aa: CASSLEREQYF; v_call: TRBV5-1; clone_size: NA; j_call: TRBJ2-7; d_call: NA
cdr3_nt: TGTGCCAGCAGTTCCCTTTACAATCAGCCCCAGCATTTT; cdr3_aa: CASSSLYNQPQHF; v_call: TRBV12-3/TRBV12-4; clone_size: NA; j_call: TRBJ1-5; d_call: NA
cdr3_nt: TGTGCCTGGAGAAAACGGCGACAGGGGGCGAACACTGAAGCTTTCTTT; cdr3_aa: CAWRKRRQGANTEAFF; v_call: TRBV30; clone_size: once; j_call: TRBJ1-1; d_call: TRBD1
cdr3_nt: TGTGCCAGTAGTAGACAGGGGCCAAGGGATACGCAGTATTTT; cdr3_aa: CASSRQGPRDTQYF; v_call: TRBV19; clone_size: NA; j_call: TRBJ2-3; d_call: TRBD1
cdr3_nt: TGTGCCAGCAGCGACAGGGCTACTTTAGAGACCCAGTACTTC; cdr3_aa: CASSDRATLETQYF; v_call: TRBV28; clone_size: NA; j_call: TRBJ2-5; d_call: TRBD1
cdr3_nt: TGTGCCAGCAGCGTAGATCCTGGCGGGGTCACAGATACGCAGTATTTT; cdr3_aa: CASSVDPGGVTDTQYF; v_call: TRBV9; clone_size: NA; j_call: TRBJ2-3; d_call: NA
cdr3_nt: TGTGCCAGCAGCTTAGGGCGAGGAGAGACCCAGTACTTC; cdr3_aa: CASSLGRGETQYF; v_call: TRBV7-9; clone_size: NA; j_call: TRBJ2-5; d_call: NA
cdr3_nt: TGTGCCAGCAGCCCTAGGGCGGGGTACTACCTTAGCTCCTACAATGAGCAGTTCTTC; cdr3_aa: CASSPRAGYYLSSYNEQFF; v_call: TRBV7-2; clone_size: once; j_call: TRBJ2-1; d_call: NA
cdr3_nt: TGTGCCATCAGTGAGTCGCGGGGGAACTATGGCTACACCTTC; cdr3_aa: CAISESRGNYGYTF; v_call: TRBV10-3; clone_size: NA; j_call: TRBJ1-2; d_call: NA
cdr3_nt: TGCGCCAGCAGCCAAGTCTCGGCGAATTCACCCCTCCACTTT; cdr3_aa: CASSQVSANSPLHF; v_call: TRBV4-1; clone_size: NA; j_call: TRBJ1-6; d_call: NA
cdr3_nt: TGCGCCAGCAGCTCCGACAGCCCGAACGCTGAAGCTTTCTTT; cdr3_aa: CASSSDSPNAEAFF; v_call: TRBV5-1; clone_size: NA; j_call: TRBJ1-1; d_call: NA
cdr3_nt: TGTGCCAGCAGCGTAACAGGAATACTAGGGAATTCACCCCTCCACTTT; cdr3_aa: CASSVTGILGNSPLHF; v_call: TRBV7-9; clone_size: NA; j_call: TRBJ1-6; d_call: NA
cdr3_nt: TGTGCCAGCAGCCGCCCTGGGACTAGCGGGGATCCTAGCACAGATACGCAGTATTTT; cdr3_aa: CASSRPGTSGDPSTDTQYF; v_call: TRBV14; clone_size: NA; j_call: TRBJ2-3; d_call: TRBD2